This T cell receptor (beta chain) was captured by sequencing in a study of technical replicates of blood from several donors. The CDR3 covers 15 residues. Germline V CDR1 and CDR2: SGHNT, YENEEA. Trimming cost V 6 bases and J 1 base, with 12 bases left between them. Using immunoSEQ multiplex PCR, the repertoire was profiled, and TCRdb retains in-frame clones only, with some absent. The sample has under 90,000 clones, about 92% seen once. This TCR was recovered from a human donor in good health. The chain employs TRBV11-3 and TRBJ2-2; D might be TRBD1 (6 bases). The sequenced material came from T cells isolated from PBMCs. The CDR3 DNA reads TGTGCCAGCAGGCCAGGGGTGGGGAACACCGGGGAGCTGTTTTTT. It translates to CASRPGVGNTGELFF.